These T cell receptor beta chains were read from a single sample in a study of CD8+ T cells in alopecia areata. Measured with immunoSEQ multiplex PCR; TCRdb has only the in-frame clones, and not every one. The sample holds about 97,000 clones; around 38% are singletons and the top ten take 1% to 1.5%. Sequencing input: CD4+ T cells sorted from blood. The receptor set was obtained from a human donor with alopecia areata. Each CDR3 is given with its conserved first and last residue. The order of the fields is D gene, clone size, J gene, V gene, CDR3 DNA, CDR3 protein. D genes are given only for firm matches. Only part of the rows carry a size: once, few, many, or a class if the clone is expanded.

NA | NA | TRBJ2-7 | TRBV18 | TGTGCCAGCTCACCAAGAGTGTCCCGTACCTACGAGCAGTACTTC | CASSPRVSRTYEQYF
TRBD1 | NA | TRBJ2-3 | TRBV18 | TGTGCCAGCTCACCCCGGACAGGGGTCTTGGCAGATACGCAGTATTTT | CASSPRTGVLADTQYF
NA | NA | TRBJ2-2 | TRBV5-1 | TGCGCCAGCAGCTTGGAGGCCCACACCGGGGAGCTGTTTTTT | CASSLEAHTGELFF
TRBD2 | NA | TRBJ2-5 | TRBV7-2 | TGTGCCAGCAGCTCCGCTAGCGGGGGGGAGGCAGAGACCCAGTACTTC | CASSSASGGEAETQYF
TRBD1 | few | TRBJ1-2 | TRBV19 | TGTGCCAGTAGCGATACGGGACAGAACTATGGCTACACCTTC | CASSDTGQNYGYTF
TRBD1 | NA | TRBJ2-5 | TRBV2 | TGTGCCAGCAGGACAGGGGGAGAGACCCAGTACTTC | CASRTGGETQYF
NA | NA | TRBJ2-2 | TRBV7-8 | TGTGCCAGCAGCCCGTTTACCGGGGAGCTGTTTTTT | CASSPFTGELFF
TRBD1 | NA | TRBJ2-3 | TRBV30 | TGTGCCTGGCGAAACAGGGGAGGCACAGATACGCAGTATTTT | CAWRNRGGTDTQYF
NA | NA | TRBJ1-1 | TRBV20-1 | TGCAGTGCTAGGTTGAACACTGAAGCTTTCTTT | CSARLNTEAFF
NA | few | TRBJ2-7 | TRBV29-1 | TGCAGCGTTGTCGGGACCAAATACGAGCAGTACTTC | CSVVGTKYEQYF
NA | NA | TRBJ1-5 | TRBV30 | TGTGCCTGGAGTTACAGAGGCAATCAGCCCCAGCATTTT | CAWSYRGNQPQHF
NA | few | TRBJ2-5 | TRBV30 | TGTGCCTTTAGCCGCCGGGAGAAAGAGACCCAGTACTTC | CAFSRREKETQYF
TRBD2 | few | TRBJ2-7 | TRBV29-1 | TGCAGCGTTGAAGGCCTAGCGGGGGGGCTCGACGAGCAGTACTTC | CSVEGLAGGLDEQYF
NA | NA | TRBJ2-3 | TRBV4-1 | TGCGCCAGCAGCCAAGAAAAGAGGAGCACAGATACGCAGTATTTT | CASSQEKRSTDTQYF